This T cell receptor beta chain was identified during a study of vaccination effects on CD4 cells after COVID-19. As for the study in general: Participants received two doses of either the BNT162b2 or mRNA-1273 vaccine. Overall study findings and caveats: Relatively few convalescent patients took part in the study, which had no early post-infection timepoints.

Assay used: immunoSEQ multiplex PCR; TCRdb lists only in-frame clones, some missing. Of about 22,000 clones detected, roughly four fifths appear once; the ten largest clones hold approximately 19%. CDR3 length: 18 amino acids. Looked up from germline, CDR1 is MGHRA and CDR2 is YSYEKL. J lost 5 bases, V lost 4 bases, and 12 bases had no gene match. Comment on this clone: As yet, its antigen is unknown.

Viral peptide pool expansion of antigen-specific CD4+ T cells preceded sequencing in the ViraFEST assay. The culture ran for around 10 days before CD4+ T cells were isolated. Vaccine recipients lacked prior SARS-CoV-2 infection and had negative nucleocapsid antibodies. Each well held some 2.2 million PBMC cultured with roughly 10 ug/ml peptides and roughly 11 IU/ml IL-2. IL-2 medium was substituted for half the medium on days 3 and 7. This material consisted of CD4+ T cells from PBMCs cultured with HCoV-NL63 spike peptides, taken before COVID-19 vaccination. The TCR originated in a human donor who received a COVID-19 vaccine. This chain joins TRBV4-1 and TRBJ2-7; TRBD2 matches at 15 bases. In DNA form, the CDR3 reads TGCGCCAGCAGCCGTCGGCCGGGACTAGCGGGAGGTAACGACGAGCAGTACTTC. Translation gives CASSRRPGLAGGNDEQYF.